This T cell receptor beta chain was sequenced in a study of OX40 agonist ivuxolimab in advanced cancers. About the study: Ivuxolimab, an agonistic anti-OX40 (CD134) antibody, was given to patients. Males comprised 70% to 85% of the group, whose mean age was 60 years (range roughly 23 to 90). Points from the study as a whole: Some patients without response likewise showed low normalized clonal expansion. Clonal expansion among partial responders at 0.1-3.0 mg/kg ranked near the lowest.

Details on this clone: Antigen: not known.

Sequencing was performed with immunoSEQ multiplex PCR; in TCRdb, only in-frame clones are kept and a portion is missing. The sample lists approximately 60,000 clones, approximately 80% occurring once. In germline, CDR1 is SGHKS, CDR2 YYEKEE (reference sequence). The CDR3 runs to 14 residues. V lost 2 bases, J lost 9 bases, and 10 bases stayed unmatched. V is TRBV5-5 and J is TRBJ2-5; TRBD2 matches at 7 bases. The clonotype originates from an adult with an advanced solid tumor such as melanoma, head and neck, liver or kidney cancer. The material was CD4+ or CD8+ T cells sorted from blood, obtained in a trial of the OX40 agonist ivuxolimab. The CDR3 nucleotides are TGTGCCAGCAGCTTCCGGACTAGTAAGGATCCCCAGTACTTC. Its protein product is CASSFRTSKDPQYF.